What follows describes a single TCR beta chain. Antigen specificity is unknown. This may be a read error: a much more frequent sequence differs by one nucleotide. Germline-derived CDR1 and CDR2 are DFQATT and SNEGSKA (reference sequence). This CDR3 has 14 residues. After removal of 6 bases from V and 0 bases from J, the junction contained 2 bases not matched to a gene. This sample is part of a study of liver allograft versus peripheral blood T cells. Study-level background: What was compared were the T cell receptor repertoires in transplanted livers and those in the peripheral blood of recipients.

Study-level findings and limits: Intragraft T cell receptor repertoires of liver allografts were reportedly distinct from those in peripheral blood.

TCRdb redid the calling of the reads with MiXCR, one entry per CDR3 protein. The data contain roughly 4,000 distinct CDR3 sequences, about 21% of them singletons. The origin of this receptor is a human patient who had a liver transplant. Some T cells may be graft donor cells. The chain combines TRBV20-1 with TRBJ2-2; 9 positions agree with TRBD1. The CDR3 loop reads CSAWTGANTGELFF. In DNA, the CDR3 is TGCAGTGCGTGGACAGGGGCGAACACCGGGGAGCTGTTTTTT.